This T cell receptor (beta chain) was captured in a study of vaccination and CD4 T cells after COVID-19. With respect to this clonotype: The target antigen is unknown.

As to time point: late sampling 161 to 241 days after vaccination in three convalescent patients. Treatment given: approximately 11-day PBMC culture with coronavirus spike peptide pools or control peptides (ViraFEST assay). Negative selection purified CD4+ T cells after less than 12 days of culture. Researchers used the Oncomine TCR Beta short-read assay to sequence DNA from cultured CD4+ T cells. Genomic DNA was isolated from CD4+ T cells that had been cultured. Each CDR3 protein is one row after TCRdb ran MiXCR on the PCR reads. The sample includes tens of thousands of distinct CDR3 sequences, 32% of them seen just once. The sequencing used CD4+ T cells from blood, cultured in vitro, collected about 7 months after SARS-CoV-2 vaccination. This receptor was taken from a human donor who had recovered from COVID-19.

The CDR3 loop is CSARDQGLGNTIYF. CDR3 in DNA: TGCAGTGCTAGAGATCAAGGGCTTGGAAACACCATATATTTT. The chain links TRBV20-1 to TRBJ1-3; no reliable D call. CDR1 is DFQATT and CDR2 is SNEGSKA in the germline V gene (reference sequence). The germline V and J ends were trimmed by 0 bases and 3 bases, with 9 bases remaining between them. The CDR3 sequence is 14 residues long.